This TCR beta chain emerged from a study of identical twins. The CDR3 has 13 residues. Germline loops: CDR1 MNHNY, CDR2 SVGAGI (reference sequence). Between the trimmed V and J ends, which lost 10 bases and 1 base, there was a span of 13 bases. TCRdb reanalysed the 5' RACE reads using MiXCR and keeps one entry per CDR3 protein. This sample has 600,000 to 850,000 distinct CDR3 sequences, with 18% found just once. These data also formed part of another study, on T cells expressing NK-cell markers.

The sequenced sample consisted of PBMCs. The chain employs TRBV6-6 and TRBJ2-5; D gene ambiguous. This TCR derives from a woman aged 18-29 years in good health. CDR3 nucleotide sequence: TGTGCCATTCGCAAGAGGCCCCAAGAGACCCAGTACTTC. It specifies CAIRKRPQETQYF.